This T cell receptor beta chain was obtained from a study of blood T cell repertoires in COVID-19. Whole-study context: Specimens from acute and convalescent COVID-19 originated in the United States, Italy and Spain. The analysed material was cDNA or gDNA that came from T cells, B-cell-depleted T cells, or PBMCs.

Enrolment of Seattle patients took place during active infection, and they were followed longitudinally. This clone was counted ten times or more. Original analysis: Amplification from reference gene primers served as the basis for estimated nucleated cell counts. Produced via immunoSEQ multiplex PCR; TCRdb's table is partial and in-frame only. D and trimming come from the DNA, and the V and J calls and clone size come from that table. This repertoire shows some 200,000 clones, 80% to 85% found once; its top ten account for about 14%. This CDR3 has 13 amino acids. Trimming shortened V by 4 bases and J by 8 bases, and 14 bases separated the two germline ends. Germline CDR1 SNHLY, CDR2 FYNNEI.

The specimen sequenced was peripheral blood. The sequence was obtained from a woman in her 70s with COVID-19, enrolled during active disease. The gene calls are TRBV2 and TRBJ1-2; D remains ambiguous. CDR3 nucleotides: TGTGCCAGCAGTGGTGGCAGACTACGCGGCTACACCTTC. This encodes CASSGGRLRGYTF.